One and the same sample provided the 4 T cell receptor beta chains below, sequenced in a study of shared clonotypes between healthy human individuals. Produced via immunoSEQ multiplex PCR; TCRdb's table is partial and in-frame only. The sample yields 1.5 million to 1.9 million clones, approximately 98% seen once. Sequences were obtained from naive CD4+ T cells sorted from blood. Subset given: CD45RA+ positively selected. Receptors originate from a man in his thirties or forties in good health.

This chain connects TRBV6-5 to TRBJ2-5; 11 bases map to TRBD2. Looked up from germline, CDR1 is MNHEY and CDR2 is SVGAGI. The junction had 8 bases not matched to a gene; V was cut back by 7 bases and J by 7 bases. This CDR3 region has 14 residues. CDR3 region: CASITSGSRGTQYF. CDR3 nucleotides: TGTGCCAGCATTACTAGCGGGAGTCGCGGGACCCAGTACTTC.

The genes are TRBV10-2 and TRBJ1-1; D is possibly TRBD1 (5 bases). CDR3 size: 15 residues. The germline V gene has CDR1 WSHSY and CDR2 SAAADI. Trimming stripped 6 bases from V and 0 bases from J, with 14 bases between. As DNA, the CDR3 is TGCGCCAGCAGAGGAAACGACAGTGTGAACACTGAAGCTTTCTTT. It translates to CASRGNDSVNTEAFF.

To note about this clone: Other DNA sequences in the same sample also yield this CDR3. The rearrangement joins TRBV9 to TRBJ1-1; D remains unclear. Germline CDR1 reads SGDLS; CDR2 reads YYNGEE. Between the trimmed V and J ends, which lost 0 bases and 0 bases, there was a span of 3 bases. CDR3 length: 13 amino acids. The CDR3 reads CASSVALNTEAFF. The CDR3 DNA reads as TGTGCCAGCAGCGTAGCCCTGAACACTGAAGCTTTCTTT.

The chain joins TRBV7-8 to TRBJ2-7; 13 bases match TRBD2. Germline CDR1 is SGHVS and CDR2 is FQNEAQ. The length of the CDR3 is 14 residues. V shed 6 bases, J shed 3 bases, and the junction held 2 bases outside the gene matches. The CDR3 spells CASRGTSGIYEQYF. The CDR3 region has the DNA TGTGCCAGCAGGGGGACTAGCGGGATCTACGAGCAGTACTTC.